The 4 T cell receptor beta chains presented below share a single source sample, sequenced in a study of blood T cell repertoires in COVID-19. Measured with immunoSEQ multiplex PCR; TCRdb has only the in-frame clones, and not every one. The repertoire holds around 220,000 clones, with 85% to 90% as singletons. Sequences were obtained from peripheral blood. The receptors derive from a woman aged 45-60 years with acute or convalescent COVID-19.

V is TRBV11-2 and J is TRBJ2-1, with D tentatively TRBD1 (5 bases). There are 15 residues in the CDR3. Trimming cost V 4 bases and J 4 bases, with 14 bases left between them. Germline CDR1 SGHAT, CDR2 FQNNGV. The CDR3 is CASSYLGARYNEQFF. Written as DNA, the CDR3 is TGTGCCAGCAGCTACTTAGGGGCAAGATACAATGAGCAGTTCTTC.

The chain combines TRBV24-1 with TRBJ1-3, with D possibly being TRBD1 (6 bases). Germline assignment: CDR1 KGHDR and CDR2 SFDVKD. Trimming took off 9 bases at V and 0 bases at J, with 17 bases between the two ends. The length of the CDR3 is 16 residues. The CDR3 here is CATRSLGQLSGNTIYF. CDR3 DNA: TGTGCCACCCGAAGCCTTGGACAGCTCTCTGGAAACACCATATATTTT.

The gene calls are TRBV12-3 or TRBV12-4 and TRBJ2-1, with 9 bases that match TRBD2. CDR3 length: 13 residues. J gave up 5 bases and V 6 bases, and 2 bases lay outside the gene matches. CDR3: CASSLAGNNEQFF. DNA of the CDR3: TGTGCCAGCAGCCTAGCGGGGAACAATGAGCAGTTCTTC.

The genes are TRBV29-1 and TRBJ1-2, with D perhaps matching TRBD1 (5 bases). From germline, CDR1 is SQVTM and CDR2 ANQGSEA. The germline V and J ends were trimmed by 2 bases and 3 bases, with 10 bases remaining between them. The CDR3 is 13 residues long. In DNA form, the CDR3 reads TGCAGCGTTGAAAGAATAGGGGACTATGGCTACACCTTC. Translating it yields CSVERIGDYGYTF. Combining the CDR3 with reference TRBV29-1 and TRBJ1-2 gives the whole variable domain SAVISQKPSRDICQRGTSLTIQCQVDSQVTMMFWYRQQPGQSLTLIATANQGSEATYESGFVIDKFPISRPNLTFSTLTVSNMSPEDSSIYLCSVERIGDYGYTFGSGTRLTVV.